These 18 T cell receptor beta chains came from one sample sequenced in a study of blood T cell repertoires in COVID-19. The method was immunoSEQ multiplex PCR; TCRdb's version includes in-frame clones alone and lacks a portion of them. This table has under 350,000 clones, 86% appearing once. The sequencing sample was made of peripheral blood. These receptors all come from a man aged 18 to 35 with active or convalescent COVID-19.

The chain combines TRBV7-9 with TRBJ2-1, with D possibly matching TRBD2 (6 bases). V dropped 1 base and J dropped 1 base, with 14 bases sitting between them. The CDR3 totals 17 residues. CDR1 SEHNR and CDR2 FQNEAQ come from the germline V gene (reference sequence). CDR3 loop: CASSLGEAGFSYNEQFF. In nucleotides, the CDR3 is TGTGCCAGCAGCTTAGGAGAGGCGGGATTTTCCTACAATGAGCAGTTCTTC. The whole variable domain, filled in from reference TRBV7-9 and TRBJ2-1, reads DTGVSQNPRHKITKRGQNVTFRCDPISEHNRLYWYRQTLGQGPEFLTYFQNEAQLEKSRLLSDRFSAERPKGSFSTLEIQRTEQGDSAMYLCASSLGEAGFSYNEQFFGPGTRLTVL.

V gene TRBV28 combines with J gene TRBJ1-1, with D possibly TRBD1 on 6 matching bases. Trimming left V 4 bases short and J 0 bases short, with 12 bases between. Germline V CDR1 and CDR2: MDHEN, SYDVKM. The CDR3 totals 15 residues. The CDR3 nucleotides read TGTGCCAGCAGTTCCTACGACAGGCTGAACACTGAAGCTTTCTTT. Its translation: CASSSYDRLNTEAFF.

V and J are TRBV3-1 (or the pseudogene TRBV3-2) and TRBJ2-1; 9 nucleotides agree with TRBD1. Germline V CDR1 and CDR2: LGHDT, YNNKEL (reference sequence). V trimming: 3 bases; J trimming: 9 bases; junction bases outside the gene matches: 12. This CDR3 contains 16 residues. The CDR3 is CASSHPPGQGWGEQFF. As DNA, the CDR3 is TGTGCCAGCAGCCATCCGCCGGGACAGGGATGGGGTGAGCAGTTCTTC.

DNA of the CDR3: TGTGCCACCGGGACAGCCTCATCGGAGACCCAGTACTTC. Its protein product is CATGTASSETQYF. V usage is TRBV24-1 and J usage is TRBJ2-5, with 7 bases matching TRBD1. With V trimmed by 9 bases and J by 5 bases, 8 bases remained unmatched. This CDR3 has 13 residues. Germline-derived CDR1 and CDR2 are KGHDR and SFDVKD.

This chain links TRBV11-2 with TRBJ1-6; 7 nucleotides line up with TRBD1. The CDR3 contains 15 residues. Trimming cost V 7 bases and J 6 bases; bases outside gene matches: 9. Germline V gene data show CDR1 as SGHAT and CDR2 as FQNNGV. CDR3 DNA sequence: TGTGCCAGCAATAGACAGGGTAAGGGTAATTCACCCCTCCACTTT. Protein product: CASNRQGKGNSPLHF. Using reference TRBV11-2 and TRBJ1-6 for the parts outside the CDR3, the full variable domain is EAGVAQSPRYKIIEKRQSVAFWCNPISGHATLYWYQQILGQGPKLLIQFQNNGVVDDSQLPKDRFSAERLKGVDSTLKIQPAKLEDSAVYLCASNRQGKGNSPLHFGNGTRLTVT.

The genes are TRBV28 and TRBJ1-6, with D hard to call. This CDR3 is 13 amino acids long. CDR1 and CDR2 from the germline V gene are MDHEN and SYDVKM. Trimming took 3 bases from V and 7 from J, leaving 7 bases between them. The CDR3 region has the DNA TGTGCCAGCAGTTTTCCAGAAAATTCACCCCTCCACTTT. Amino acid sequence: CASSFPENSPLHF.

The chain uses TRBV7-9 and TRBJ2-2; 14 nucleotides agree with TRBD2. Germline V gene lookup returns CDR1 SEHNR and CDR2 FQNEAQ (reference sequence). This CDR3 has 17 residues. The junction had 11 bases not matched to a gene; V was cut back by 5 bases and J by 9 bases. As DNA, the CDR3 is TGTGCCAGCAGCCCCCAAGGGACTAGCGGGAGTAAGTGGGAGCTGTTTTTT. Residues: CASSPQGTSGSKWELFF.

The chain carries TRBV6-5 and TRBJ2-3; TRBD1 might be the D (6 bases). V lost 6 bases and J lost 0, with 13 bases in between. The CDR3 extends over 15 amino acids. Looked up from germline, CDR1 is MNHEY and CDR2 is SVGAGI. Here the CDR3 reads CASSPGTTSTDTQYF. The CDR3 region has the DNA TGTGCCAGCAGCCCGGGGACAACTAGCACAGATACGCAGTATTTT.

This clone was detected only a few times. The chain links TRBV15 to TRBJ2-5; 9 bases match TRBD1. Trimming cost V 1 base and J 5 bases; bases outside gene matches: 5. CDR1 LNHNV and CDR2 YYDKDF come from the germline V gene (reference sequence). The CDR3 consists of 15 residues. CDR3 DNA: TGTGCCACCAGCAGAGGATGGGGACAGGGTGAGACCCAGTACTTC. Protein: CATSRGWGQGETQYF.

The chain has TRBV5-6 and TRBJ2-7; TRBD2 agrees at 8 bases. The V and J ends lost 4 bases and 1 base, in that order; junction bases with no gene match: 10. Germline V lookup: CDR1 SGHDT, CDR2 YYEEEE. The CDR3 is 16 residues long. CDR3 in DNA: TGTGCCAGCAGCGCCGCCCACAAGCGGGGGTCCTACGAGCAGTACTTC. It translates to CASSAAHKRGSYEQYF.

This chain joins TRBV28 and TRBJ1-6; tentative D call: TRBD1 (5 bases). Trimming cost V 6 bases and J 7 bases, with 7 bases left between them. CDR1 MDHEN and CDR2 SYDVKM come from the germline V gene. This CDR3 contains 12 residues. The CDR3 here is CASRGGNSPLHF. Here the CDR3 DNA reads TGTGCCAGCAGGGGGGGAAATTCACCCCTCCACTTT.

This chain connects TRBV11-3 to TRBJ2-7; possibly TRBD1 for D (5 bases). The V gene's germline CDR1 is SGHNT and CDR2 YENEEA. Trimming removed 1 base at V and 6 bases at J, with 13 bases between. This CDR3 is 14 amino acids long. CDR3 DNA sequence: TGTGCCAGCAGCTTAGCAGGGTTCCCTTCCGAGCAGTACTTC. Protein sequence: CASSLAGFPSEQYF. The whole variable domain, remainder taken from reference TRBV11-3 and TRBJ2-7, is EAGVVQSPRYKIIEKKQPVAFWCNPISGHNTLYWYLQNLGQGPELLIRYENEEAVDDSQLPKDRFSAERLKGVDSTLKIQPAELGDSAVYLCASSLAGFPSEQYFGPGTRLTVT.

This rearrangement joins TRBV5-6 to TRBJ2-7, with 8 bases lining up with TRBD1. The V gene's germline CDR1 is SGHDT and CDR2 YYEEEE. J was trimmed by 3 bases and V by 4 bases; bases with no gene match: 6. The CDR3 extends over 14 amino acids. CDR3: CASSKGQGLYEQYF. The DNA for the CDR3 is TGTGCCAGCAGCAAAGGACAGGGTCTCTACGAGCAGTACTTC.

The chain carries TRBV5-4 and TRBJ2-3, with TRBD2 identical over 9 bases. V gave up 2 bases and J gave up 4 bases; unmatched junction bases: 8. This CDR3 region has 16 residues. Germline V gives CDR1 SGHNT, CDR2 YYREEE (reference sequence). This CDR3 reads CASSFAGGPHADTQYF. CDR3 nucleotide sequence: TGTGCCAGCAGCTTTGCGGGAGGGCCCCATGCAGATACGCAGTATTTT.

The chain uses TRBV2 and TRBJ1-2; no definite D call. The V gene's germline CDR1 is SNHLY and CDR2 FYNNEI. Trimming took off 0 bases at V and 4 bases at J, with 9 bases between the two ends. The CDR3 length is 14 residues. The CDR3 bases are TGTGCCAGCAGTGAAGCGCTGACTGCCTATGGCTACACCTTC. This translates into CASSEALTAYGYTF.

This clone was observed once. V is TRBV19 and J is TRBJ1-3; D possibly corresponds to TRBD1 (5 bases). The CDR3 covers 12 residues. Trimming removed 7 bases from V and 8 bases from J, with 12 bases in between. Germline V gene data show CDR1 as LNHDA and CDR2 as SQIVND (reference sequence). The CDR3 protein is CASKAGGDTIYF. The CDR3 DNA reads as TGTGCCAGTAAGGCGGGAGGGGACACCATATATTTT.

A single count supports this clone. DNA of the CDR3: TGTGCCAGCAGTTCGGGACTGATGAACACTGAAGCTTTCTTT. Encoded protein: CASSSGLMNTEAFF. J is TRBJ1-1 and V is TRBV25-1; the D gene is possibly TRBD1 (5 bases). Germline values: CDR1 MGHDK, CDR2 SYGVNS. Trimming left V 5 bases short and J 0 bases short, with 10 bases between. The CDR3 is 14 residues long.

V and J are TRBV6-5 and TRBJ1-3; 8 nucleotides line up with TRBD1. Germline-derived CDR1 and CDR2 are MNHEY and SVGAGI. Trimming took 5 bases from V and 0 from J; bases not matched to a gene: 3. The CDR3 has 15 amino acids. The CDR3 is CASSKQGVSGNTIYF. DNA for the CDR3: TGTGCCAGCAGTAAACAGGGGGTCTCTGGAAACACCATATATTTT.